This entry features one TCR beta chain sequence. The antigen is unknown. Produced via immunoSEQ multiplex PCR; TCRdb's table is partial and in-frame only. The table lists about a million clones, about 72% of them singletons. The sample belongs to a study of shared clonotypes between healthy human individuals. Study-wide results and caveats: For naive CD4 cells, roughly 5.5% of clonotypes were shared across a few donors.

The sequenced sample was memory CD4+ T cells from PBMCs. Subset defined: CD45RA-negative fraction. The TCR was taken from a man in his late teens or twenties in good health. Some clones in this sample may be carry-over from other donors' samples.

The CDR3 region is CASSLGTRNHRTGELFF. CDR3 DNA: TGTGCCAGCAGCTTAGGGACTCGAAACCACCGAACCGGGGAGCTGTTTTTT. The V call is TRBV7-9, the J call TRBJ2-2, with D perhaps TRBD2 (5 bases). The CDR3 runs 17 residues. Between the trimmed V and J ends, which lost 1 base and 5 bases, there was a span of 17 bases. The germline V gene has CDR1 SEHNR and CDR2 FQNEAQ (reference sequence).